This T cell receptor (beta chain) emerged from a study of neurological immune-mediated disorders. The study's findings and limits: HTLV-1-associated myelopathy had the most TCR clonal expansion, while multiple sclerosis had the least, a level that fell below healthy controls. None of the CDR3 amino acid sequences of expanded clones were shared across subjects, and this suggested private repertoires in all groups.

It was from 2 million PBMCs stored at -80 C that the unsorted libraries were obtained. The cDNA came from 5'RACE, which used 10-nucleotide random UMIs. Each CDR3 protein gets one entry after TCRdb re-called the 5' RACE reads with MiXCR. The table lists about 79,000 distinct CDR3 sequences, roughly 15% of them singletons, with about 7% in the top ten. This clonotype was counted many times. Its antigen remains unknown. The CDR3 spans 14 residues. The germline V gene has CDR1 SNHLY and CDR2 FYNNEI. The trim removed 4 bases at V and 9 bases at J, leaving 10 bases unmatched. The source material was PBMCs. The chain uses TRBV2 and TRBJ2-7; 9 nucleotides match TRBD2. The receptor was isolated from a woman in her forties or fifties in good health. As DNA, the CDR3 is TGTGCCAGCAGTGGGGCTAGCGGGGTGCAGCGGCAGTACTTC. Its protein product is CASSGASGVQRQYF. The full variable domain, completed using reference TRBV2 and TRBJ2-7, is EPEVTQTPSHQVTQMGQEVILRCVPISNHLYFYWYRQILGQKVEFLVSFYNNEISEKSEIFDDQFSVERPDGSNFTLKIRSTKLEDSAMYFCASSGASGVQRQYFGPGTRLTVT.